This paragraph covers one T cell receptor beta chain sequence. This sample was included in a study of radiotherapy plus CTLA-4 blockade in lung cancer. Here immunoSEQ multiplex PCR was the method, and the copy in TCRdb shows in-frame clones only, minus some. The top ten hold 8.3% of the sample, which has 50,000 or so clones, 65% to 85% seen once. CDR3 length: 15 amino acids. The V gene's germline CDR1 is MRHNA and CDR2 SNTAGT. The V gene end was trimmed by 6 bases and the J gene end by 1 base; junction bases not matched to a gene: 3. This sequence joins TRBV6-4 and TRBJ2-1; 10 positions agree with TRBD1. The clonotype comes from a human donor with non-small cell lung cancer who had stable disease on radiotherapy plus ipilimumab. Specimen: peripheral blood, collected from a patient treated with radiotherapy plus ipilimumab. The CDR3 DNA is TGTGCCAGCAGCCCGGACAGGGGGTCCTACAATGAGCAGTTCTTC. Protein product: CASSPDRGSYNEQFF.